This TCR beta chain was found in a study of blood T cell repertoires in COVID-19. Overall study context: COVID-19 samples, acute and convalescent, were from the United States, Italy and Spain. The analysed material was cDNA or gDNA that came from T cells, B-cell-depleted T cells, or PBMCs.

The CDR3 covers 14 residues. Germline V lookup: CDR1 MNHEY, CDR2 SVGAGI. Trimming cost V 7 bases and J 1 base, with 13 bases left between them. Original handling: Amplified reference gene primers provided the basis for estimating nucleated cell counts. Produced via immunoSEQ multiplex PCR; TCRdb's table is partial and in-frame only. V and J calls and clone size are copied from that table; D and trimming were computed from the DNA. The sample carries around 320,000 clones, 85% to 95% recorded once. No more than 2 weeks before study entry, exposed participants had met a case of COVID-19. This clonotype was sampled from a woman in her twenties or thirties who had been exposed to COVID-19. The sample taken for sequencing was PBMCs or T cells enriched from blood (not recorded which). The rearrangement links TRBV6-5 to TRBJ1-1; D is possibly TRBD1 (6 bases). The CDR3 bases are TGTGCCAGCACTCTTGGGGGACAGAACACTGAAGCTTTCTTT. It encodes CASTLGGQNTEAFF.